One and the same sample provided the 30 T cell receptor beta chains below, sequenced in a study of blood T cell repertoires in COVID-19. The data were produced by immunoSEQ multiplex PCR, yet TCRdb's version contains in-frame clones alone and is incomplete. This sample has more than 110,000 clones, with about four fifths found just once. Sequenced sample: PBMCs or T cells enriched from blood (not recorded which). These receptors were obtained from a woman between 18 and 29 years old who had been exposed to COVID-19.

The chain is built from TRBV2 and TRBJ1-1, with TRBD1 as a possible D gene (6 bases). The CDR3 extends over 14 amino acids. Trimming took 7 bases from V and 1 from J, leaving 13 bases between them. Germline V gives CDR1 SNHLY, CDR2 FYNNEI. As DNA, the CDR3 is TGTGCCAGCAATTCTCGGGACAAGAACACTGAAGCTTTCTTT. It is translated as CASNSRDKNTEAFF.

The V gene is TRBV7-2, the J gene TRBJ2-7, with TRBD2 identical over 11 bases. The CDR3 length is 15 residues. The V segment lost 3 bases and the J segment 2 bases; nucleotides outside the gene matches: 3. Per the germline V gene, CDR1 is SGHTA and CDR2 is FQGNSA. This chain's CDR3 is CASSFSGRATYEQYF. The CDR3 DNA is TGTGCCAGCAGCTTTAGCGGGAGGGCTACCTACGAGCAGTACTTC.

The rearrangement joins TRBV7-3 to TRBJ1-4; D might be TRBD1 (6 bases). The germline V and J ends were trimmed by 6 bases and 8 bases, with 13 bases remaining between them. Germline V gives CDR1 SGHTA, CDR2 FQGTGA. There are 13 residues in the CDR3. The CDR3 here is CASSSGTGEKLFF. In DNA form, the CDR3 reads TGTGCCAGCAGTTCCGGAACAGGGGAAAAACTGTTTTTT.

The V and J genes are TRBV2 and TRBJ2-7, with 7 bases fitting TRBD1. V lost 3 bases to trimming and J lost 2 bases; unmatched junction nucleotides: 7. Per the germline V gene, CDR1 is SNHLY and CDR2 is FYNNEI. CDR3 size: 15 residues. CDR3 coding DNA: TGTGCCAGCAGTGAGGGTAGGGGGCTTCCCTACGAGCAGTACTTC. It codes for CASSEGRGLPYEQYF.

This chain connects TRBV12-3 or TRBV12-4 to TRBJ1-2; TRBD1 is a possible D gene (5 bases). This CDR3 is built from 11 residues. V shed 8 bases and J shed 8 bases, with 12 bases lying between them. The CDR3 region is CASWGVSGYTF. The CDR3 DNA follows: TGTGCCAGCTGGGGGGTTAGCGGCTACACCTTC.

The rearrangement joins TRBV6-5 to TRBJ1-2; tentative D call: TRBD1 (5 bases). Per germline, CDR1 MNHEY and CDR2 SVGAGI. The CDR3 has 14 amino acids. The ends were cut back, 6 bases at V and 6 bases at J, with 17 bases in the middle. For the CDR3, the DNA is TGTGCCAGCAGCCACGGGACTTCTCCGGATGGCTACACCTTC. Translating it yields CASSHGTSPDGYTF.

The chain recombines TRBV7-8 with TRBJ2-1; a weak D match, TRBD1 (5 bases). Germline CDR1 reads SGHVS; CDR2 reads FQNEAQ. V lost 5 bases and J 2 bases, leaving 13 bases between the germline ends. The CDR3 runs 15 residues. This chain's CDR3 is CASSTTGQPYNEQFF. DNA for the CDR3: TGTGCCAGCAGCACCACAGGTCAACCCTACAATGAGCAGTTCTTC.

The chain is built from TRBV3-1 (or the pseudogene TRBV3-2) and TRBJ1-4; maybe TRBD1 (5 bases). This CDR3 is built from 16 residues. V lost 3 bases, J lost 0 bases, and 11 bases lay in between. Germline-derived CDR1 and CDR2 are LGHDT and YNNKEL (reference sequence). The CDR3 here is CASSQPRDATNEKLFF. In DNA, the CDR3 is TGTGCCAGCAGCCAGCCCAGGGATGCAACTAATGAAAAACTGTTTTTT.

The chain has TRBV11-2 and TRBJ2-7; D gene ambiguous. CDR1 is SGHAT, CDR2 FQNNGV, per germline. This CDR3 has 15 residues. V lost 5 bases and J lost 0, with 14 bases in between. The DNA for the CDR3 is TGTGCCAGCAGCAATCAGCCCGACATCTCCTACGAGCAGTACTTC. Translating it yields CASSNQPDISYEQYF.

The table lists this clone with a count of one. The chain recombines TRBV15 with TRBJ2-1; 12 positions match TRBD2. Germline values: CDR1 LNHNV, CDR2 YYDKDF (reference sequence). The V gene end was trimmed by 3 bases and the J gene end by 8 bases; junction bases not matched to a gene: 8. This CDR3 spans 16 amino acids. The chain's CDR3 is CATSSPSGRASDEQFF. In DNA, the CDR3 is TGTGCCACCAGCAGTCCTAGCGGGAGGGCCTCGGATGAGCAGTTCTTC. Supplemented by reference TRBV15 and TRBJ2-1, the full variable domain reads DAMVIQNPRYQVTQFGKPVTLSCSQTLNHNVMYWYQQKSSQAPKLLFHYYDKDFNNEADTPDNFQSRRPNTSFCFLDIRSPGLGDTAMYLCATSSPSGRASDEQFFGPGTRLTVL.

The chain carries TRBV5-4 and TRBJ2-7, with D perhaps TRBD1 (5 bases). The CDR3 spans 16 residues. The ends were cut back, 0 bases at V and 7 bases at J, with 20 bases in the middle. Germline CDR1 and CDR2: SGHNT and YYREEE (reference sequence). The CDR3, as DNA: TGTGCCAGCAGCTTGGCCGCAGGGTTTCCGACGGGTGAGCAGTACTTC. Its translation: CASSLAAGFPTGEQYF.

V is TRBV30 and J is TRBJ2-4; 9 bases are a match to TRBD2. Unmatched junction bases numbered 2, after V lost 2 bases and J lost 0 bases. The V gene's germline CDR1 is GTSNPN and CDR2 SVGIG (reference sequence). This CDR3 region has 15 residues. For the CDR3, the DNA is TGTGCCTGGAGTTTGGGACTAGCAGCCAAAAACATTCAGTACTTC. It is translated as CAWSLGLAAKNIQYF.

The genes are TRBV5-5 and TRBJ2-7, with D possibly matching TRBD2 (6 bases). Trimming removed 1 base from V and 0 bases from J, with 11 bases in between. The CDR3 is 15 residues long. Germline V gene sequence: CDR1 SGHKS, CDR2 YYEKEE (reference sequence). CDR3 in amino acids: CASSLPLGSSYEQYF. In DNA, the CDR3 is TGTGCCAGCAGCTTGCCTCTCGGGAGCTCCTACGAGCAGTACTTC.

The CDR3 DNA is TGTGCCAGCAGTTTAGGGGGGACCGGGGAGCTGTTTTTT. This encodes CASSLGGTGELFF. The rearrangement uses TRBV28 and TRBJ2-2; tentative D call: TRBD2 (6 bases). Germline loops: CDR1 MDHEN, CDR2 SYDVKM. V was shortened by 2 bases and J by 5 bases, with 6 bases between the two germline ends. The CDR3 runs 13 residues. Full variable domain (rest looked up from reference TRBV28 and TRBJ2-2): DVKVTQSSRYLVKRTGEKVFLECVQDMDHENMFWYRQDPGLGLRLIYFSYDVKMKEKGDIPEGYSVSREKKERFSLILESASTNQTSMYLCASSLGGTGELFFGEGSRLTVL.

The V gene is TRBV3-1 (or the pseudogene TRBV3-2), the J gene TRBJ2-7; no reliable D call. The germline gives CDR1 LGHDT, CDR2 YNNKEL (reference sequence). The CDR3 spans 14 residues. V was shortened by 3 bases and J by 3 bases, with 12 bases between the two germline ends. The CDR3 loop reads CASSHLARFYEQYF. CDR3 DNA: TGTGCCAGCAGCCATCTCGCGAGATTCTACGAGCAGTACTTC.

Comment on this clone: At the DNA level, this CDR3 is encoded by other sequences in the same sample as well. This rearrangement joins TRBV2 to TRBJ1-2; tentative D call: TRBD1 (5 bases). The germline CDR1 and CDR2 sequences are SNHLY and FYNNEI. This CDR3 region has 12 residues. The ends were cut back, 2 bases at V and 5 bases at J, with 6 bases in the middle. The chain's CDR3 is CASSEQGYGYTF. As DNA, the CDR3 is TGTGCCAGCAGTGAACAGGGATATGGCTACACCTTC.

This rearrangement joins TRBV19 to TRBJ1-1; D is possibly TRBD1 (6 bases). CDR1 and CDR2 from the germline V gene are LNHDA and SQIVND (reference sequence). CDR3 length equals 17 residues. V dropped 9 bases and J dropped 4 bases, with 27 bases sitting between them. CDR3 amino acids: CASNQGSIGFRSTEAFF. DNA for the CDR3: TGTGCCAGCAATCAGGGGAGCATCGGGTTTCGGAGCACTGAAGCTTTCTTT.

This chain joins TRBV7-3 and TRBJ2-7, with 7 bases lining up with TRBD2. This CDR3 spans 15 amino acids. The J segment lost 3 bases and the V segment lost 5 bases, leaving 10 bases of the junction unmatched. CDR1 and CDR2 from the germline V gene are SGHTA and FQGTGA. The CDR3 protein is CASSRLPGGNYEQYF. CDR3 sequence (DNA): TGTGCCAGCAGCCGTCTTCCGGGGGGAAACTACGAGCAGTACTTC.

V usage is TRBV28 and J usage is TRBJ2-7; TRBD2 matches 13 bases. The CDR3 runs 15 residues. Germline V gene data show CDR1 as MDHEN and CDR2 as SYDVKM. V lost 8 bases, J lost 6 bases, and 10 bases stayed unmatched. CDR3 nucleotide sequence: TGTGCCAGCTCACTAGCGGGAGGGGGGGTCGGCGAGCAGTACTTC. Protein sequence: CASSLAGGGVGEQYF.

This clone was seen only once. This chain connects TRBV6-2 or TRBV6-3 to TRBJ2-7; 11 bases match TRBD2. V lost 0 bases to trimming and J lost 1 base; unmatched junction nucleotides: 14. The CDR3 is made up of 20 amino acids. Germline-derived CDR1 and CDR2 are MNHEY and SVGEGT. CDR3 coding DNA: TGTGCCAGCAGTTACTCCCCACTAGCGGGAGAGTATACTATATCCTACGAGCAGTACTTC. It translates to CASSYSPLAGEYTISYEQYF.

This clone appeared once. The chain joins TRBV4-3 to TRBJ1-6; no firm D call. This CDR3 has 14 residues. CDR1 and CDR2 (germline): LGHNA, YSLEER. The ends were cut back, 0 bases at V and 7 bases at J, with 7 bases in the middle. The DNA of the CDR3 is TGCGCCAGCAGCCAAGACTCTGTGAATTCACCCCTCCACTTT. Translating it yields CASSQDSVNSPLHF.

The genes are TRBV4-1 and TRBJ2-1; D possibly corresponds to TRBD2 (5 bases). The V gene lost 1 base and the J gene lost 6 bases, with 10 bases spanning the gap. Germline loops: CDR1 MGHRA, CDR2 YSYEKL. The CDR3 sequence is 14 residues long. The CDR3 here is CASSQVSGSNEQFF. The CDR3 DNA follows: TGCGCCAGCAGCCAAGTTTCGGGGAGCAATGAGCAGTTCTTC.

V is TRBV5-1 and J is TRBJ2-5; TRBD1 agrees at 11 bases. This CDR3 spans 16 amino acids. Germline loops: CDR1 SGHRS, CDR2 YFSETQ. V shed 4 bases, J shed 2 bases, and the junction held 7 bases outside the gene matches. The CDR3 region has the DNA TGCGCCAGCAGCAGAGGACAGGGGGCCTTTCAAGAGACCCAGTACTTC. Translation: CASSRGQGAFQETQYF.

The CDR3 spells CASSSRENYGYTF. The CDR3, as DNA: TGTGCCAGCAGTTCCCGGGAGAACTATGGCTACACCTTC. V and J are TRBV12-3 or TRBV12-4 and TRBJ1-2; D gene uncertain. Trimming cost V 4 bases and J 2 bases, with 8 bases left between them. The CDR3 runs to 13 residues.

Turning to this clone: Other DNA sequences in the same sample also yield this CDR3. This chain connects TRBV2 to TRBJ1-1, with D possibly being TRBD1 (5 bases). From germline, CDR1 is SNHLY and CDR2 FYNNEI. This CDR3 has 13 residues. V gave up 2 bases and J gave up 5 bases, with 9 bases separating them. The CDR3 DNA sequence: TGTGCCAGCAGTGAACAGGGATTGACTGAAGCTTTCTTT. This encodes CASSEQGLTEAFF.

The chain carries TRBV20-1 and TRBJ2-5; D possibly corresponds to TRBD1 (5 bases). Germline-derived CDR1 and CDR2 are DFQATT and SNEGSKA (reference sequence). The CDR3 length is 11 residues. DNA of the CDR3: TGCAGAAACCCAGGGAAGGAGACCCAGTACTTC. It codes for CRNPGKETQYF.

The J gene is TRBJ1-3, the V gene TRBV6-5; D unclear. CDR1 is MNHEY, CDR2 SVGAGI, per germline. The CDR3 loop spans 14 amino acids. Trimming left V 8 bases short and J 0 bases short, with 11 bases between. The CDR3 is CASPSEGSGNTIYF. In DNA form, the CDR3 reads TGTGCCAGCCCATCCGAGGGCTCTGGAAACACCATATATTTT.

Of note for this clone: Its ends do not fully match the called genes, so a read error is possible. The CDR3 region is CASSLGTGGPFHF. The CDR3 DNA sequence: TGTGCCAGCAGCTTAGGTACGGGGGGCCCCTTCCACTTC. The chain is built from TRBV7-2 and TRBJ2-7; perhaps TRBD2 as D (7 bases). The CDR3 is 13 residues long. Germline V gene lookup returns CDR1 SGHTA and CDR2 FQGNSA. Supplemented by reference TRBV7-2 and TRBJ2-7, the full variable domain reads GAGVSQSPSNKVTEKGKDVELRCDPISGHTALYWYRQSLGQGLEFLIYFQGNSAPDKSGLPSDRFSAERTGGSVSTLTIQRTQQEDSAVYLCASSLGTGGPFHFGPGTRLTVT.

The CDR3 region is CSAQQETQYF. The CDR3 DNA sequence: TGCAGCGCACAACAAGAGACCCAGTACTTC. The chain carries TRBV29-1 and TRBJ2-5; D not resolved. Germline V gene sequence: CDR1 SQVTM, CDR2 ANQGSEA. The V gene lost 7 bases and the J gene lost 2 bases, with 5 bases spanning the gap. The CDR3 is 10 residues long.

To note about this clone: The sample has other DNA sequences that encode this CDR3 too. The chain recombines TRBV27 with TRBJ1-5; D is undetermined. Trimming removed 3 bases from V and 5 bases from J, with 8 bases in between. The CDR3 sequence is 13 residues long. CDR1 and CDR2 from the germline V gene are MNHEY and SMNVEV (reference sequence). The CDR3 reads CASSFGLDQPQHF. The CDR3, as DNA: TGTGCCAGCAGTTTCGGTTTGGATCAGCCCCAGCATTTT.